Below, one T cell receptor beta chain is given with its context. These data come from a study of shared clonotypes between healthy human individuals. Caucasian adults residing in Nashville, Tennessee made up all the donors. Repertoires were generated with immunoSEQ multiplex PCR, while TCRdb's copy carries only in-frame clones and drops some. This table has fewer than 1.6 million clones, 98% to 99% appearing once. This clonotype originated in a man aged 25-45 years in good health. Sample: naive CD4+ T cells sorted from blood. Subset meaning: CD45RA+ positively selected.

The CDR3 spells CASGLVLGGSQETQYF. The CDR3 DNA reads TGTGCTAGTGGTTTGGTACTAGGGGGGTCCCAAGAGACCCAGTACTTC. This sequence joins TRBV12-5 and TRBJ2-5, with D perhaps matching TRBD1 or TRBD2 (6 bases each). Germline-derived CDR1 and CDR2 are LGHNT and FRNRAP. The CDR3 totals 16 residues. V was cut by 0 bases and J by 1 base, with 12 bases left in between. The full variable domain, completed using reference TRBV12-5 and TRBJ2-5, is DARVTQTPRHKVTEMGQEVTMRCQPILGHNTVFWYRQTMMQGLELLAYFRNRAPLDDSGMPKDRFSAEMPDATLATLKIQPSEPRDSAVYFCASGLVLGGSQETQYFGPGTRLLVL.